This paragraph covers one T cell receptor (beta chain) sequence. The sample is drawn from a study of shared T cell receptors in the human thymus. Germline CDR1 reads MGHDK; CDR2 reads SYGVNS. The CDR3 consists of 14 residues. Deletions cut 2 bases from V and 3 bases from J, with 11 bases between. Measured with immunoSEQ multiplex PCR; TCRdb has only the in-frame clones, and not every one. The data contain some 720,000 clones, around 89% of them singletons. In addition, the sample was reused for a study of human thymus T cells.

Sequencing input: thymocytes. This receptor was identified in a boy under two years old with a congenital heart defect. V gene TRBV25-1 combines with J gene TRBJ2-7; D ambiguous. The CDR3 protein is CASSERKRIYEQYF. DNA of the CDR3: TGTGCCAGCAGTGAACGGAAGCGAATCTACGAGCAGTACTTC.